These T cell receptor beta chains were read from a single sample in a study of technical replicates of blood from several donors. Sequencing used immunoSEQ multiplex PCR; TCRdb keeps in-frame clones, though not all of them. This sample carries approximately 81,000 clones, 81% of them seen once, and the ten largest clones take roughly 3.9%. The sequenced sample consisted of PBMCs. The receptors derive from a human donor in good health. Some clones in this sample may be carry-over from other donors' samples. Both conserved end residues are part of each CDR3. D genes are given only for firm matches. Rows give clone size only sometimes, using once, few, many, or a class for an expanded clone.

v_call	clone_size	d_call	j_call	cdr3_aa	cdr3_nt
TRBV4-3	once	TRBD2	TRBJ2-2	CASSQRLAGPTGELFF	TGCGCCAGCAGCCAACGACTAGCGGGTCCCACCGGGGAGCTGTTTTTT
TRBV7-3	NA	TRBD1	TRBJ2-3	CASSSGGQASDTQYF	TGTGCCAGCAGCTCAGGAGGACAGGCGTCAGATACGCAGTATTTT
TRBV7-3	NA	NA	TRBJ2-6	CASSLTGGRGFLTF	TGTGCCAGCAGCTTAACTGGTGGACGAGGGTTCCTGACTTTC
TRBV10-3	NA	TRBD2	TRBJ2-1	CAISESISGSSGEQFF	TGTGCCATCAGTGAGTCGATAAGCGGGAGTAGTGGTGAGCAGTTCTTC
TRBV12-5	NA	NA	TRBJ1-1	CASGLVQGWGTEAFF	TGTGCTAGTGGTTTGGTACAGGGTTGGGGCACTGAAGCTTTCTTT
TRBV7-9	NA	NA	TRBJ1-2	CASSLVQGSNYGYTF	TGTGCCAGCAGCTTAGTTCAGGGCTCTAACTATGGCTACACCTTC
TRBV30	NA	NA	TRBJ1-1	CAWSEDTLGAEAFF	TGTGCCTGGAGTGAGGACACCCTGGGTGCTGAAGCTTTCTTT
TRBV2	NA	NA	TRBJ1-1	CASSDRDPEAFF	TGTGCCAGCAGTGACCGGGATCCTGAAGCTTTCTTT
TRBV5-1	NA	NA	TRBJ1-3	CASSLGQRSSGNTIYF	TGCGCCAGCAGCTTGGGTCAGCGGAGCTCTGGAAACACCATATATTTT
TRBV7-2	NA	TRBD2	TRBJ2-2	CASAGGMNTGELFF	TGTGCCAGCGCGGGAGGGATGAACACCGGGGAGCTGTTTTTT
TRBV2	few	TRBD2	TRBJ2-7	CASILTSSSSEQYF	TGTGCCAGCATTCTGACTAGCTCCTCTTCCGAGCAGTACTTC
TRBV11-1	NA	NA	TRBJ2-5	CASSPSAAYQETQYF	TGTGCCAGCAGCCCATCTGCTGCGTACCAAGAGACCCAGTACTTC
TRBV6-1	NA	NA	TRBJ1-3	CASRGAGGNTIYF	TGTGCCAGCAGGGGTGCGGGCGGAAACACCATATATTTT
TRBV7-9	NA	NA	TRBJ1-2	CASSLLQDIGPLIYGYTF	TGTGCCAGCAGCTTATTACAGGACATTGGGCCCCTTATTTATGGCTACACCTTC
TRBV30	NA	TRBD2	TRBJ2-1	CAWKTSGSYNEQFF	TGTGCCTGGAAAACTAGCGGATCCTACAATGAGCAGTTCTTC
TRBV6-6	few	TRBD2	TRBJ2-7	CASTKGLVMGEQYF	TGTGCCAGCACCAAGGGACTAGTTATGGGCGAGCAGTACTTC
TRBV4-2	NA	TRBD2	TRBJ2-7	CASSQLSGGLNEQYF	TGTGCCAGCAGCCAATTAAGCGGGGGTTTGAACGAGCAGTACTTC
TRBV18	NA	NA	TRBJ1-1	CASSPAGEAFF	TGTGCCAGCTCACCGGCGGGTGAAGCTTTCTTT